The 9 T cell receptor beta chains listed next were all sequenced from one sample in a study of cytomegalovirus exposure and HLA in healthy donors. The PCR had 60 Vbeta and 13 Jbeta primers. The repertoire was sequenced with immunoSEQ multiplex PCR; TCRdb's copy has only in-frame clones and lacks some. The sample holds 100,000 to 150,000 clones, around three quarters seen once. Material for sequencing was PBMCs. These receptor sequences come from a woman aged 40 to 50 in good health and CMV-seronegative.

The V and J genes are TRBV5-1 and TRBJ2-1; TRBD2 matches 7 bases. This CDR3 spans 14 amino acids. Per the germline V gene, CDR1 is SGHRS and CDR2 is YFSETQ. After removal of 0 bases from V and 6 bases from J, the junction contained 3 bases not matched to a gene. The CDR3 bases are TGCGCCAGCAGCTTGGTGTGGGAGGGCAATGAGCAGTTCTTC. Its protein is CASSLVWEGNEQFF.

The chain recombines TRBV25-1 with TRBJ1-2; 8 bases line up with TRBD1. CDR1 and CDR2 from the germline V gene are MGHDK and SYGVNS. This CDR3 contains 15 residues. V gave up 5 bases and J gave up 5 bases; unmatched junction bases: 10. The CDR3 DNA reads as TGTGCCAGCAGTAACCAGGGGGCGCCTGAATATGGCTACACCTTC. Translating it yields CASSNQGAPEYGYTF.

The chain has TRBV2 and TRBJ2-1; TRBD2 matches at 10 bases. This CDR3 region has 14 residues. The V segment lost 8 bases and the J segment 4 bases; nucleotides outside the gene matches: 5. Germline CDR1 is SNHLY and CDR2 is FYNNEI. CDR3 region: CASAVSGRYNEQFF. CDR3 bases: TGTGCCAGCGCTGTTAGCGGGAGGTACAATGAGCAGTTCTTC.

This clone was seen only a few times. The chain carries TRBV4-2 and TRBJ2-7; 9 nucleotides match TRBD2. The germline V gene has CDR1 LGHNA and CDR2 YNFKEQ. This CDR3 is built from 17 residues. V gave up 4 bases and J gave up 2 bases; unmatched junction bases: 12. The CDR3 coding sequence is TGTGCCAGCAGCCGCACGTCTAGCGGGGATAATGCCTACGAGCAGTACTTC. Translated, it gives CASSRTSSGDNAYEQYF.

The chain carries TRBV4-1 and TRBJ1-2, with TRBD1 as a possible D gene (6 bases). Per germline, CDR1 MGHRA and CDR2 YSYEKL. Trimming took off 2 bases at V and 5 bases at J, with 21 bases between the two ends. The CDR3 runs to 17 residues. Here the CDR3 DNA reads TGCGCCAGCAGCCAAACGATACAGGGAGCCGCTAGGTATGGCTACACCTTC. Protein: CASSQTIQGAARYGYTF.

This clone was detected only a few times. The gene calls are TRBV28 and TRBJ2-3; 7 nucleotides match TRBD2. CDR1 and CDR2 (germline): MDHEN, SYDVKM. This CDR3 contains 14 residues. V lost 6 bases and J lost 0; bases outside the gene matches: 3. The CDR3 reads CASSASGSTDTQYF. The CDR3 coding sequence is TGTGCCAGCAGCGCTAGCGGTAGCACAGATACGCAGTATTTT.

V is TRBV18 and J is TRBJ1-1; D unresolved. Trimming pared 2 bases from V and 0 bases from J, leaving 4 bases between. The germline gives CDR1 KGHSH, CDR2 LQKENI. The CDR3 loop spans 13 amino acids. DNA of the CDR3: TGTGCCAGCTCACCAGCGTTGAACACTGAAGCTTTCTTT. This sequence encodes CASSPALNTEAFF.

This clone has just a few counts. CDR3 in DNA: TGTGCCAGCAGTTTTCTCCCCACAGGGAACTACGAGCAGTACTTC. Encoded protein: CASSFLPTGNYEQYF. V is TRBV28 and J is TRBJ2-7; the D gene is possibly TRBD1 (6 bases). The CDR3 has 15 residues. Germline CDR1 MDHEN, CDR2 SYDVKM. V lost 3 bases and J 3 bases, leaving 15 bases between the germline ends.

The rearrangement joins TRBV28 to TRBJ2-7; possible D gene TRBD2, 5 bases. Looked up from germline, CDR1 is MDHEN and CDR2 is SYDVKM. The CDR3 sequence is 15 residues long. V was pared by 4 bases and J by 3 bases, with 16 bases between. CDR3 DNA: TGTGCCAGCAGTTCTCCGGGAAGAAGTTACTACGAGCAGTACTTC. This sequence encodes CASSSPGRSYYEQYF.